This T cell receptor beta chain was recorded in a study of blood T cell repertoires in COVID-19. The table came from immunoSEQ multiplex PCR; TCRdb's copy has only in-frame clones and leaves some out. The table includes about 37,000 clones, around 86% detected once. Germline V gives CDR1 MNHNS, CDR2 SASEGT. The length of the CDR3 is 13 residues. V lost 2 bases to trimming and J lost 6 bases, with 10 bases between them. Sequences were obtained from peripheral blood. The V gene is TRBV6-1, the J gene TRBJ1-1, with D hard to call. The TCR sequence derives from a human donor in a cohort sampled during active COVID-19. CDR3 amino acids: CASSESWRPEAFF. The CDR3 DNA sequence: TGTGCCAGCAGTGAATCTTGGAGGCCTGAAGCTTTCTTT.